The 9 T cell receptor beta chains given below trace back to one sample, sequenced in a study of blood T cell repertoires in COVID-19. Sequenced by immunoSEQ multiplex PCR; TCRdb stores in-frame clones only, minus some. The sample gives 110,000 to 150,000 clones, roughly 80% of which show up once; 1.5% to 2% is in the top ten. Sequencing was done on a sample of PBMCs or T cells enriched from blood (not recorded which). The receptors here all came from a woman younger than 30 who had been exposed to COVID-19.

The genes are TRBV28 and TRBJ2-7, with 14 nucleotides matching TRBD2. The germline V gene has CDR1 MDHEN and CDR2 SYDVKM. Trimming at V came to 5 bases and at J to 4 bases, leaving 7 bases not matched to a gene. The length of the CDR3 is 16 residues. CDR3 sequence: CASSHPGTSGSYEQYF. The CDR3 region has the DNA TGTGCCAGCAGTCACCCCGGGACTAGCGGGAGTTACGAGCAGTACTTC.

The chain couples TRBV7-9 to TRBJ2-1; TRBD2 matches 13 bases. There are 16 residues in the CDR3. V was pared by 4 bases and J by 7 bases, with 7 bases of the junction left unmatched. The germline CDR1 and CDR2 sequences are SEHNR and FQNEAQ (reference sequence). CDR3 sequence (DNA): TGTGCCAGCAGCTCTACCACTAGCGGGAGGGTTAATGAGCAGTTCTTC. Its protein is CASSSTTSGRVNEQFF.

V is TRBV4-2 and J is TRBJ2-7; D might be TRBD1 (6 bases). Germline CDR1 and CDR2: LGHNA and YNFKEQ. The CDR3 totals 17 residues. Deletions cut 2 bases from V and 1 base from J, with 18 bases between. The CDR3 nucleotides are TGTGCCAGCAGCCAAAACCCTACAGAACAGGGATCCTACGAGCAGTACTTC. Translating gives CASSQNPTEQGSYEQYF.

For the CDR3, the DNA is TGTGCCTGCAAACGGGAGAACACCGGGGAGCTGTTTTTT. It specifies CACKRENTGELFF. The rearrangement links TRBV30 to TRBJ2-2, with D tentatively TRBD2 (5 bases). The CDR3 contains 13 residues. V was shortened by 6 bases and J by 1 base, with 9 bases between the two germline ends. CDR1 is GTSNPN and CDR2 is SVGIG in the germline V gene (reference sequence).

V and J are TRBV7-2 and TRBJ2-4; maybe TRBD2 (5 bases). This CDR3 comprises 16 residues. Trimming cost V 3 bases and J 0 bases, with 12 bases left between them. The germline CDR1 and CDR2 sequences are SGHTA and FQGNSA. CDR3 coding DNA: TGTGCCAGCAGCTTCCAGGACTTACTAGCCAAAAACATTCAGTACTTC. This sequence encodes CASSFQDLLAKNIQYF.

This chain connects TRBV14 to TRBJ1-4; 10 bases are shared with TRBD1. CDR1 and CDR2 (germline): SGHDN, FVKESK. The V and J ends lost 2 bases and 7 bases, in that order; junction bases with no gene match: 1. The CDR3 covers 14 residues. CDR3 coding DNA: TGTGCCAGCAGCCAATGGACAGGGGGTGAAAAACTGTTTTTT. It is translated as CASSQWTGGEKLFF.

The chain recombines TRBV10-1 with TRBJ2-1; D gene uncertain. Trimming shortened V by 5 bases and J by 9 bases, and 14 bases separated the two germline ends. The CDR3 covers 13 residues. CDR1 is WNHNN and CDR2 is SYGVQD in the germline V gene (reference sequence). The CDR3 loop is CASSLVLSGEQFF. CDR3 in DNA: TGCGCCAGCAGTTTGGTCCTGAGTGGTGAGCAGTTCTTC.

This clone has a single count. The V call is TRBV7-9, the J call TRBJ2-3; 14 positions agree with TRBD2. The CDR3 has 18 residues. In germline, CDR1 is SEHNR, CDR2 FQNEAQ (reference sequence). Trimming at V came to 1 base and at J to 2 bases, leaving 5 bases not matched to a gene. Here the CDR3 reads CASSLGTSGRRYTDTQYF. CDR3 bases: TGTGCCAGCAGCTTAGGGACTAGCGGGAGGAGATACACAGATACGCAGTATTTT.

The CDR3 protein is CASSAGGASNEKLFF. CDR3 DNA: TGTGCCAGCAGCGCCGGGGGTGCATCTAATGAAAAACTGTTTTTT. The V call is TRBV9, the J call TRBJ1-4; weak D call: TRBD1 (5 bases). The CDR3 is 15 amino acids. The germline V gene has CDR1 SGDLS and CDR2 YYNGEE. V gave up 3 bases and J gave up 3 bases, with 12 bases separating them.